The present entry profiles one T cell receptor (beta chain) with its context. Its antigen is unknown. No clone much larger than this one lies a single base away; base qualities are absent. These data are taken from a study of blood T cells in healthy people across ages (dated by TCRdb to about 2015). Context from the whole study: In model experiments, roughly one uniquely barcoded TCR beta cDNA molecule per two T cells was captured by template switching. Two additional independent replicas of 1 million unique cDNA reads from the same blood draw were analyzed for two donors (one aged 18 to 30 and one aged 80 or older). Using deep sequencing normalized with unique cDNA molecular identifiers, the study measured how TCR beta repertoire diversity changes with age. Four age groups were formed from the donors: young (average roughly 15 years), middle-aged (approximately 40), aged (around 62) and long-lived (about 80). Donors of different ages were randomly distributed across sequencing lanes to avoid experimental bias.

The full study reports these points: Estimates of total diversity based on one million sequenced T cells were regarded as lower bounds and as underestimates. Because profiling used bulk unsorted PBMCs, naive and antigen-experienced compartments could not be compared conclusively. Compared with the aged group, the long-lived group had more naive CD4+ T cells, fewer expanded clones and increased TCR diversity, a pattern suggesting age selection. As age increased, observed TCR beta diversity per million T cells dropped in a roughly linear way, and a significant reduction was already evident by age roughly 40. Because donor CMV infection status was unknown, age-related changes in expanded clonotypes were potentially confounded. There was a strong correlation between observed TCR beta diversity and the percentage of naive T cells measured by flow cytometry.

Systemically healthy Caucasian individuals from Russia, 39 in total and aged about 6 to 100 years, were included as donors. Roughly 10 milliliters of peripheral blood were collected from each donor into EDTA-treated Vacutainer tubes. Ficoll-Paque density-gradient centrifugation was used to isolate PBMCs, with at least 7 million per sample. Total RNA was extracted from PBMCs with Trizol reagent, with at least 5 micrograms obtained per sample. Naive CD45RAhigh/CD27high T cell percentages were measured by flow cytometry on a PBMC aliquot from every donor. Spanning cysteine to phenylalanine, the CDR3 consists of 14 amino acids. The kept DNA is CDR3 alone, 42 bases in frame from the first base. The V and J ends are trimmed by 5 bases and 3 bases, leaving 14 bases between them. The receptor library was made with 5' RACE. The reads were generated on an Illumina HiSeq 2500. The second PCR ran for roughly 7 to 11 cycles and used a J-beta primer mix along with a sample-barcoded 5' primer. A template-switch 5' adaptor carrying 12 random nucleotides introduced a unique molecular identifier onto each TCR beta cDNA molecule. Each sample yielded at least 3 million CDR3-containing paired-end reads. All of the RNA was converted into first-strand cDNA using the Mint cDNA synthesis kit, with a TRBC-specific oligonucleotide serving as the primer. Following uracil-DNA glycosylase treatment, all cDNA underwent a first 18-cycle PCR with the universal primers M1SS and BC2_uni_R. As for the original processing: Each sample was normalized by randomly selecting 1 million high-quality reads, each carrying a distinct molecular identifier. Instead of being binned into consensus sequences, reads that shared molecular identifiers were thrown out. MiTCR, set to a Q25 quality threshold and the strictest error-elimination algorithm, was used for CDR3 identification, clonotype clustering and error correction. A nonparametric unseen species model using Euler transformation provided a lower-bound estimate of total TCR beta diversity. Starting from the raw public reads, TCRdb applied fastp trimming at Q25, assembled clones with MiXCR and retained in-frame beta chains. All rows with the same CDR3 protein become a single entry with the most common DNA and genes. The V and J calls here are based on TCRdb, not the publication. Present in this sample are 800,000 to 900,000 distinct CDR3 sequences, about 62% of which were seen just once. Of the sample, approximately 30% falls within the top ten clones.

The rearrangement joined TRBV12-3 or TRBV12-4 to TRBJ2-7, with the D gene uncertain. The TCR was taken from a man aged 30 to 39 in good health. Input material: blood. DNA sequence: TGTGCCAGCAGTCCGTCAGACGGTCTCTACGAGCAGTACTTC. This encodes CASSPSDGLYEQYF.